The 28 T cell receptor beta chains below all came from one sample that was sequenced in a study of T-cell memory formation after mild COVID-19. TCRdb re-analysed the 5' RACE reads in MiXCR, keeping a single row per CDR3 protein. The sample has fewer than 700,000 distinct CDR3 sequences, roughly 18% seen once. Sequenced material: PBMCs or a T cell subset sorted from them (not recorded which). The receptors derive from an adult woman who had mild COVID-19 (a few samples of this study predate the infection). Cell type and time point are not known.

This clonotype was recorded many times. The rearrangement links TRBV15 to TRBJ1-2, with D unclear. From germline, CDR1 is LNHNV and CDR2 YYDKDF (reference sequence). Trimming pared 6 bases from V and 2 bases from J, leaving 7 bases between. This CDR3 region has 12 residues. CDR3 bases: TGTGCCACCAGTATAGGAAACTATGGCTACACCTTC. This gives the protein CATSIGNYGYTF.

The rearrangement links TRBV7-9 to TRBJ2-4; D not certain. The germline V gene has CDR1 SEHNR and CDR2 FQNEAQ (reference sequence). The V and J ends lost 5 bases and 7 bases respectively, with 12 bases between them. The CDR3 covers 13 residues. The CDR3: CASSHYEWNIQYF. Written as DNA, the CDR3 is TGTGCCAGCAGCCACTACGAATGGAACATTCAGTACTTC.

This clonotype was observed a handful of times. V usage is TRBV5-1 and J usage is TRBJ2-2; D uncertain. CDR1 is SGHRS, CDR2 YFSETQ, per germline. CDR3 length: 15 residues. Trimming took 0 bases from V and 1 from J, leaving 7 bases between them. DNA of the CDR3: TGCGCCAGCAGCTTGGAAGCACTGAACACCGGGGAGCTGTTTTTT. Its translation: CASSLEALNTGELFF. The full variable domain, its missing parts supplied by reference TRBV5-1 and TRBJ2-2, is KAGVTQTPRYLIKTRGQQVTLSCSPISGHRSVSWYQQTPGQGLQFLFEYFSETQRNKGNFPGRFSGRQFSNSRSEMNVSTLELGDSALYLCASSLEALNTGELFFGEGSRLTVL.

The genes are TRBV27 and TRBJ2-7; D perhaps matches TRBD1 (6 bases). The germline CDR1 and CDR2 sequences are MNHEY and SMNVEV (reference sequence). The V and J ends lost 7 bases and 4 bases respectively, with 17 bases between them. CDR3 length equals 14 residues. CDR3 DNA sequence: TGTGCCAGCACCTCCCGGACAGAAAGTTACGAGCAGTACTTC. Its translation is CASTSRTESYEQYF.

This sequence joins TRBV27 and TRBJ2-5; 10 bases are shared with TRBD2. The germline V gene encodes CDR1 MNHEY and CDR2 SMNVEV (reference sequence). The CDR3 totals 18 residues. Losses at the gene ends were 3 bases for V and 5 bases for J; bases not matched to a gene: 15. The CDR3 here is CASSLGAGGIFSWETQYF. The CDR3 DNA follows: TGTGCCAGCAGTTTGGGAGCGGGGGGGATCTTTTCGTGGGAGACCCAGTACTTC.

Only a few counts were recorded for this clonotype. This sequence joins TRBV10-3 and TRBJ2-4, with 15 bases identical to TRBD2. The V segment lost 2 bases and the J segment 8 bases; nucleotides outside the gene matches: 7. The CDR3 has 17 amino acids. Per germline, CDR1 ENHRY and CDR2 SYGVKD. CDR3 sequence reads: CAISEGLAGGIADIQYF. Here the CDR3 DNA reads TGTGCCATCAGTGAGGGACTAGCGGGAGGGATCGCGGACATTCAGTACTTC.

This clonotype was detected a few times. The rearrangement joins TRBV4-1 to TRBJ1-5; possibly TRBD1 for D (5 bases). V lost 4 bases and J lost 0, with 13 bases in between. Germline CDR1 is MGHRA and CDR2 is YSYEKL. The CDR3 is made up of 16 amino acids. The CDR3, as DNA: TGCGCCAGCAGCCCCACAGGTGCCAGTAGCAATCAGCCCCAGCATTTT. This translates into CASSPTGASSNQPQHF.

The V and J genes are TRBV9 and TRBJ2-1; 7 bases are shared with TRBD2. The CDR3 extends over 15 amino acids. The ends lost 0 bases at V and 1 base at J; junction bases unmatched: 1. Germline lookup yields CDR1 SGDLS and CDR2 YYNGEE. This CDR3 reads CASSVDGRSYNEQFF. The CDR3 DNA reads TGTGCCAGCAGCGTAGACGGGAGGTCCTACAATGAGCAGTTCTTC.

This chain links TRBV7-3 with TRBJ2-1; 12 bases match TRBD2. The CDR3 contains 14 residues. V lost 2 bases and J lost 9; bases outside the gene matches: 2. The germline CDR1 and CDR2 sequences are SGHTA and FQGTGA. In DNA form, the CDR3 reads TGTGCCAGCAGCTTAGAACTAGCGGGAGGTGAGCAGTTCTTC. Amino acids: CASSLELAGGEQFF.

V is TRBV7-2 and J is TRBJ2-2, with no clear D. The length of the CDR3 is 11 residues. V was clipped by 0 bases and J by 12 bases, with 5 bases between them. CDR1 is SGHTA and CDR2 is FQGNSA in the germline V gene. The CDR3 loop is CASSLARKLFF. CDR3 nucleotide sequence: TGTGCCAGCAGCTTAGCGCGAAAGCTGTTTTTT.

This clonotype was picked up a small number of times. The J gene is TRBJ2-3, the V gene TRBV7-3; possible D gene TRBD2, 6 bases. Germline V gene lookup returns CDR1 SGHTA and CDR2 FQGTGA. Trimming took off 1 base at V and 4 bases at J, with 9 bases between the two ends. CDR3 length: 14 amino acids. CDR3 nucleotide sequence: TGTGCCAGCAGCTTAAGGGGACTGCCAGATACGCAGTATTTT. Protein product: CASSLRGLPDTQYF. The full variable domain, with the rest looked up from reference TRBV7-3 and TRBJ2-3, is GAGVSQTPSNKVTEKGKYVELRCDPISGHTALYWYRQSLGQGPEFLIYFQGTGAADDSGLPNDRFFAVRPEGSVSTLKIQRTERGDSAVYLCASSLRGLPDTQYFGPGTRLTVL.

This sequence joins TRBV12-3 or TRBV12-4 and TRBJ1-2; D is undetermined. Trimming took off 3 bases at V and 8 bases at J, with 13 bases between the two ends. The CDR3 runs 13 residues. The CDR3 sequence: CASSFPAHRGYTF. The CDR3 DNA reads TGTGCCAGCAGTTTTCCGGCGCATAGGGGCTACACCTTC.

This clonotype was observed many times. DNA of the CDR3: TGTGCCAGCAGTCAATTTGGGTCCTACGAGCAGTACTTC. This translates into CASSQFGSYEQYF. The chain uses TRBV27 and TRBJ2-7; D gene unclear. The germline CDR1 and CDR2 sequences are MNHEY and SMNVEV (reference sequence). Trimming pared 5 bases from V and 1 base from J, leaving 9 bases between. CDR3 length: 13 amino acids.

This clonotype was observed a handful of times. CDR3 sequence: CASSQDLGARVNIQYF. CDR3 DNA: TGCGCCAGCAGCCAAGATCTGGGGGCCAGGGTTAACATTCAGTACTTC. The chain employs TRBV4-3 and TRBJ2-4; D may be TRBD1 (6 bases). The CDR3 totals 16 residues. The ends were cut back, 0 bases at V and 7 bases at J, with 16 bases in the middle. The V gene's germline CDR1 is LGHNA and CDR2 YSLEER.

The V gene is TRBV6-5, the J gene TRBJ2-3; 9 bases are a match to TRBD2. The CDR3 spans 16 residues. Germline trimming cut 6 bases from V and 1 base from J; bases unmatched to any gene: 8. CDR1 and CDR2 (germline): MNHEY, SVGAGI. The CDR3 reads CASRTFGGRGTDTQYF. The CDR3 coding sequence is TGTGCCAGCAGGACCTTTGGCGGGAGGGGCACAGATACGCAGTATTTT.

This clonotype was seen just once. The chain couples TRBV5-1 to TRBJ2-7; 10 bases map to TRBD2. The germline V gene has CDR1 SGHRS and CDR2 YFSETQ. There are 16 residues in the CDR3. Unmatched junction bases numbered 5, after V lost 0 bases and J lost 2 bases. CDR3 in amino acids: CASSLASSGRAYEQYF. The CDR3 nucleotides are TGCGCCAGCAGCTTGGCCTCCAGCGGGAGGGCCTACGAGCAGTACTTC.

This clonotype was found a few times. This chain uses TRBV5-1 with TRBJ1-2; no clear D gene. V was pared by 0 bases and J by 4 bases, with 10 bases between. The CDR3 spans 14 residues. Germline lookup yields CDR1 SGHRS and CDR2 YFSETQ. Written as DNA, the CDR3 is TGCGCCAGCAGCTTGGATGCGTTCTTCTATGGCTACACCTTC. It specifies CASSLDAFFYGYTF.

On this clonotype: Relative to the germline gene, one junction end is altered; a read error may explain this. This chain joins TRBV7-7 and TRBJ2-1; no reliable D call. Germline CDR1 SSHAT, CDR2 FNYEAQ (reference sequence). The CDR3 has 15 amino acids. The CDR3 is CASSQGPASVNEQFF. DNA for the CDR3: TGTGCTAGCAGCCAAGGTCCGGCGTCCGTCAATGAGCAGTTCTTC.

The chain combines TRBV5-4 with TRBJ2-5; TRBD2 is a possible D gene (5 bases). Trimming cost V 4 bases and J 4 bases, with 11 bases left between them. This CDR3 is built from 13 residues. Germline CDR1 reads SGHNT; CDR2 reads YYREEE (reference sequence). The CDR3 protein is CASSPGGGETQYF. CDR3 DNA sequence: TGTGCCAGCAGCCCCGGAGGTGGAGAGACCCAGTACTTC.

The genes are TRBV4-2 and TRBJ2-5; perhaps TRBD2 as D (5 bases). Germline assignment: CDR1 LGHNA and CDR2 YNFKEQ. V shed 2 bases and J shed 5 bases, with 21 bases lying between them. The CDR3 length is 17 residues. The CDR3 reads CASSQKAPLGKGETQYF. CDR3 coding DNA: TGTGCCAGCAGCCAAAAAGCCCCACTAGGAAAAGGGGAGACCCAGTACTTC.

This chain links TRBV6-6 with TRBJ2-7; TRBD2 aligns across 9 bases. Germline V CDR1 and CDR2: MNHNY, SVGAGI (reference sequence). V was pared by 0 bases and J by 0 bases, with 6 bases of the junction left unmatched. The CDR3 is 17 residues long. CDR3 loop: CASSYSTPSGASYEQYF. The CDR3 nucleotides are TGTGCCAGCAGTTACTCGACGCCTAGCGGGGCCTCCTACGAGCAGTACTTC.

This clonotype appeared a few times. V is TRBV19 and J is TRBJ1-1, with 8 positions matching TRBD1. Germline CDR1 and CDR2: LNHDA and SQIVND (reference sequence). CDR3 size: 18 residues. The junction had 14 bases not matched to a gene; V was cut back by 5 bases and J by 0 bases. The CDR3 bases are TGTGCCAGTAGTCCCCAGGACAGGGTGGCGGGGATGAACACTGAAGCTTTCTTT. It codes for CASSPQDRVAGMNTEAFF.

There are a few counts of this clonotype. This chain joins TRBV24-1 and TRBJ2-5; 10 positions match TRBD2. Losses at the gene ends were 1 base for V and 4 bases for J; bases not matched to a gene: 8. In germline, CDR1 is KGHDR, CDR2 SFDVKD. This CDR3 contains 17 residues. The CDR3 protein is CATSDFGGSGRLETQYF. In nucleotides, the CDR3 is TGTGCCACCAGTGATTTCGGGGGTAGCGGGAGGTTAGAGACCCAGTACTTC.

The V call is TRBV7-9, the J call TRBJ2-7; D possibly corresponds to TRBD1 (5 bases). The CDR3 has 12 amino acids. V shed 5 bases and J shed 5 bases, with 10 bases lying between them. CDR1 is SEHNR, CDR2 FQNEAQ, per germline (reference sequence). The DNA for the CDR3 is TGTGCCAGCAGCCCAGGGCCCAACGAGCAGTACTTC. Translation gives CASSPGPNEQYF.

V usage is TRBV18 and J usage is TRBJ2-1; perhaps TRBD2 as D (6 bases). V lost 4 bases to trimming and J lost 5 bases, with 15 bases between them. The CDR3 has 15 amino acids. Germline V gene data show CDR1 as KGHSH and CDR2 as LQKENI. The CDR3, as DNA: TGTGCCAGCTCACGCCGGACTACGACGAACAATGAGCAGTTCTTC. It is translated as CASSRRTTTNNEQFF.

The CDR3 here is CASSADSPGGYTF. The CDR3, as DNA: TGTGCCAGCAGCGCGGACAGTCCGGGAGGCTACACCTTC. V usage is TRBV9 and J usage is TRBJ1-2, with D possibly being TRBD1 (6 bases). This CDR3 has 13 amino acids. CDR1 is SGDLS, CDR2 YYNGEE, per germline. Trimming took 3 bases from V and 8 from J, leaving 14 bases between them.

The table lists this clonotype with a few counts. The rearrangement links TRBV5-1 to TRBJ2-7; TRBD2 matches 10 bases. V gave up 7 bases and J gave up 3 bases; unmatched junction bases: 4. Germline lookup yields CDR1 SGHRS and CDR2 YFSETQ. This CDR3 has 13 amino acids. The CDR3 DNA reads as TGCGCCAGCGGGACTAGCGACAGCTACGAGCAGTACTTC. Protein product: CASGTSDSYEQYF.

The chain couples TRBV7-2 to TRBJ2-3; the D is unclear. Germline assignment: CDR1 SGHTA and CDR2 FQGNSA. V lost 1 base, J lost 3 bases, and 11 bases lay in between. CDR3 length: 15 residues. The CDR3, as DNA: TGTGCCAGCAGCTTAGTTTCGCTTGGGACAGATACGCAGTATTTT. This sequence encodes CASSLVSLGTDTQYF.